Below are 2 T cell receptor beta chains sequenced from a single sample in a study of T-cell reconstitution after alpha-beta-depleted transplantation in children (dated by TCRdb to 2016 to 2018). The protocol used for the library was PCR. The instrument given in TCRdb is Illumina HiSeq 2500. TCR libraries were prepared with molecular barcoding, using unique molecular identifiers to normalize TCRbeta repertoire quantification. TCRdb passed the public sequencing reads through fastp at Q25 and MiXCR, retaining productive beta sequences. Entries are consolidated by CDR3 protein sequence, retaining the most common genes and DNA. Present in this sample are under 300,000 distinct CDR3 sequences, more than 7.5% of which were seen just once. The top ten clonotypes cover approximately 4.7% of the sample. Sequenced here: PBMCs from the stem cell graft donor, sampled from the stem cell graft. The receptor source for this set is a human donor who donated a stem cell graft to a child with SCID.

This clonotype showed up many times. The chain combines TRBV5-6 with TRBJ1-2; D perhaps matches TRBD1 (5 bases). With 0 bases removed from V and 3 bases from J, the gap between germline ends came to 15 bases. CDR3 size: 16 residues. The germline CDR1 and CDR2 sequences are SGHDT and YYEEEE. CDR3 sequence: CASSLGAGSLDYGYTF. Written as DNA, the CDR3 is TGTGCCAGCAGCTTGGGGGCAGGGAGCCTCGACTATGGCTACACCTTC.

This clonotype was observed at least ten times. The chain combines TRBV5-1 with TRBJ1-1, with a weak D call TRBD1 (6 bases). From germline, CDR1 is SGHRS and CDR2 YFSETQ. V was clipped by 5 bases and J by 0 bases, with 11 bases between them. CDR3 length: 14 residues. CDR3 DNA: TGCGCCAGCAGAGAACAGGGATTGAACACTGAAGCTTTCTTT. Its translation is CASREQGLNTEAFF.